The 29 T cell receptor beta chains below come from one sample, sequenced in a study of cytomegalovirus exposure and HLA in healthy donors. Vbeta (60) and Jbeta (13) primers were used in the PCR. Assay used: immunoSEQ multiplex PCR; TCRdb lists only in-frame clones, some missing. The data contain around 67,000 clones, approximately 81% of them singletons. The sequenced material came from PBMCs. The receptor source for this set is a young woman in good health and CMV-seropositive.

This clone was seen more than once but under ten times. This chain joins TRBV4-2 and TRBJ2-7, with 10 bases aligning to TRBD2. Germline loops: CDR1 LGHNA, CDR2 YNFKEQ. The CDR3 consists of 15 residues. Trimming cost V 1 base and J 4 bases; bases outside gene matches: 4. In DNA, the CDR3 is TGTGCCAGCAGCCAAGGGACTAGCGGCCCTTACGAGCAGTACTTC. Protein: CASSQGTSGPYEQYF.

The rearrangement joins TRBV21-1 to TRBJ1-3. TRBV21-1 is given as a pseudogene. This CDR3 comprises 16 residues. The CDR3 bases are TGTGCCAGCAGCAAAGTAGACCCGGAGTGTGGAAACACCATATATTTT. Its protein product is CASSKVDPECGNTIYF.

The rearrangement links TRBV7-8 to TRBJ1-1; D not certain. The CDR3 covers 15 residues. V lost 4 bases and J lost 0, with 12 bases in between. The germline V gene has CDR1 SGHVS and CDR2 FQNEAQ. The CDR3 loop is CASSSRAPMNTEAFF. DNA of the CDR3: TGTGCCAGCAGCTCGCGGGCCCCGATGAACACTGAAGCTTTCTTT.

The chain links TRBV6-1 to TRBJ1-5; D may be TRBD1 (6 bases). Trimming removed 0 bases at V and 4 bases at J, with 16 bases between. This CDR3 comprises 17 residues. Germline CDR1 is MNHNS and CDR2 is SASEGT. The CDR3 loop is CASSEAVQGRLNQPQHF. In DNA, the CDR3 is TGTGCCAGCAGTGAAGCTGTACAGGGTCGACTGAATCAGCCCCAGCATTTT.

V and J are TRBV2 and TRBJ2-2, with 11 bases matching TRBD2. CDR1 and CDR2 from the germline V gene are SNHLY and FYNNEI. Losses at the gene ends were 6 bases for V and 4 bases for J; bases not matched to a gene: 19. CDR3 length: 20 amino acids. CDR3 loop: CASRKTSGSSTRGGTGELFF. CDR3 in DNA: TGTGCCAGCAGGAAAACTAGCGGGAGTTCTACCAGGGGGGGCACCGGGGAGCTGTTTTTT.

This clone was detected only a few times. CDR3 DNA sequence: TGTGCCAGCAAATTCGATGAAAAACTGTTTTTT. Translating gives CASKFDEKLFF. V is TRBV6-5 and J is TRBJ1-4, with D unclear. Germline V gives CDR1 MNHEY, CDR2 SVGAGI. The CDR3 extends over 11 amino acids. Trimming removed 7 bases from V and 6 bases from J, with 6 bases in between.

The chain recombines TRBV6-1 with TRBJ2-7; 10 bases agree with TRBD2. The J segment lost 7 bases and the V segment lost 2 bases, leaving 8 bases of the junction unmatched. Germline V lookup: CDR1 MNHNS, CDR2 SASEGT. CDR3 size: 15 residues. This CDR3 is CASSETSGTIREQYF. The CDR3 region has the DNA TGTGCCAGCAGTGAAACTAGCGGGACTATTAGAGAGCAGTACTTC.

The chain is built from TRBV27 and TRBJ2-1, with D possibly matching TRBD1 (6 bases). CDR1 is MNHEY, CDR2 SMNVEV, per germline (reference sequence). This CDR3 has 13 amino acids. V was clipped by 4 bases and J by 10 bases, with 14 bases between them. DNA for the CDR3: TGTGCCAGCAGTTCCGACTACAGGGAGGAGCAGTTCTTC. Protein sequence: CASSSDYREEQFF.

The chain uses TRBV7-2 and TRBJ2-5; 11 bases match TRBD2. V shed 8 bases, J shed 5 bases, and the junction held 10 bases outside the gene matches. The CDR3 extends over 15 amino acids. Germline V gives CDR1 SGHTA, CDR2 FQGNSA. The CDR3 loop is CASRRATSGMETQYF. The CDR3 bases are TGTGCCAGCCGAAGGGCGACTAGCGGGATGGAGACCCAGTACTTC.

CDR3 protein: CASSPQPRGELFF. CDR3 in DNA: TGTGCCAGCTCACCACAACCGAGAGGGGAGCTGTTTTTT. The V call is TRBV18, the J call TRBJ2-2; D is unresolved. There are 13 residues in the CDR3. From germline, CDR1 is KGHSH and CDR2 LQKENI. Between the trimmed V and J ends, which lost 1 base and 8 bases, there was a span of 8 bases.

This chain links TRBV15 with TRBJ1-5; D is unresolved. Looked up from germline, CDR1 is LNHNV and CDR2 is YYDKDF (reference sequence). Trimming cost V 1 base and J 6 bases, with 19 bases left between them. The CDR3 totals 17 residues. The CDR3 reads CATSRVRSRNLPQPQHF. CDR3 DNA: TGTGCCACCAGCAGAGTGAGGAGTCGCAACCTTCCTCAGCCCCAGCATTTT.

The rearrangement joins TRBV7-9 to TRBJ1-1, with TRBD1 matching over 8 bases. J was trimmed by 2 bases and V by 1 base; bases with no gene match: 6. Per germline, CDR1 SEHNR and CDR2 FQNEAQ (reference sequence). CDR3 length equals 16 residues. As DNA, the CDR3 is TGTGCCAGCAGCTTAGTGTCCGGGACAGGAAACACTGAAGCTTTCTTT. It is translated as CASSLVSGTGNTEAFF.

V gene TRBV14 combines with J gene TRBJ1-2; 9 nucleotides agree with TRBD1. The germline gives CDR1 SGHDN, CDR2 FVKESK. The CDR3 is made up of 16 amino acids. The junction had 13 bases not matched to a gene; V was cut back by 4 bases and J by 7 bases. The CDR3 loop is CASSRASQGATSGYTF. The CDR3 region has the DNA TGTGCCAGCAGCCGAGCATCACAGGGGGCAACGAGTGGCTACACCTTC.

This chain links TRBV30 with TRBJ2-3; TRBD2 matches at 14 bases. Germline V gives CDR1 GTSNPN, CDR2 SVGIG (reference sequence). The J segment lost 1 base and the V segment lost 0 bases, leaving 9 bases of the junction unmatched. The CDR3 length is 19 residues. CDR3 DNA: TGTGCCTGGAGTGTACTAGGACTAGCGGGAGGCCTGGGCACAGATACGCAGTATTTT. This translates into CAWSVLGLAGGLGTDTQYF.

This chain joins TRBV6-1 and TRBJ2-3; possible D gene TRBD2, 5 bases. Trimming shortened V by 4 bases and J by 1 base, and 12 bases separated the two germline ends. CDR1 is MNHNS, CDR2 SASEGT, per germline. CDR3 size: 15 residues. The CDR3 loop is CASSAPSGRTDTQYF. CDR3 DNA: TGTGCCAGCAGTGCGCCAAGCGGTCGCACAGATACGCAGTATTTT.

This chain links TRBV7-9 with TRBJ2-1, with D perhaps matching TRBD2 (6 bases). Germline V CDR1 and CDR2: SEHNR, FQNEAQ (reference sequence). V was trimmed by 5 bases and J by 6 bases, leaving 14 bases between them. This CDR3 has 14 amino acids. The CDR3 here is CASSPGLFPNEQFF. CDR3 nucleotides: TGTGCCAGCAGCCCTGGACTATTCCCCAATGAGCAGTTCTTC.

The chain combines TRBV10-3 with TRBJ1-1; perhaps TRBD1 as D (6 bases). V was shortened by 5 bases and J by 7 bases, with 14 bases between the two germline ends. CDR3 length: 13 residues. Germline CDR1 and CDR2: ENHRY and SYGVKD. The CDR3 DNA is TGTGCCATCAGTTTCGGACAGCCAGATGAAGCTTTCTTT. This translates into CAISFGQPDEAFF.

J is TRBJ1-2 and V is TRBV10-3; no clear D gene. CDR3 length: 14 residues. Germline lookup yields CDR1 ENHRY and CDR2 SYGVKD. Trimming removed 6 bases from V and 2 bases from J, with 13 bases in between. The CDR3 sequence: CAISPSGENYGYTF. As DNA, the CDR3 is TGTGCCATCAGCCCCTCCGGAGAAAACTATGGCTACACCTTC.

V is TRBV9 and J is TRBJ2-1, with D perhaps matching TRBD2 (5 bases). Between the trimmed V and J ends, which lost 2 bases and 1 base, there was a span of 10 bases. CDR3 length: 15 residues. The germline gives CDR1 SGDLS, CDR2 YYNGEE. CDR3 sequence reads: CASSVGGWSYNEQFF. DNA of the CDR3: TGTGCCAGCAGCGTGGGCGGGTGGTCCTACAATGAGCAGTTCTTC.

This clone was counted a few times. The CDR3 sequence: CASSLGQRGNQPQHF. The CDR3 nucleotides are TGTGCCAGCAGCTTGGGGCAGCGGGGCAATCAGCCCCAGCATTTT. The rearrangement joins TRBV7-9 to TRBJ1-5, with D perhaps matching TRBD1 (5 bases). The CDR3 runs 15 residues. CDR1 and CDR2 (germline): SEHNR, FQNEAQ (reference sequence). Deletions cut 3 bases from V and 2 bases from J, with 11 bases between.

This chain uses TRBV11-2 with TRBJ1-4; D gene unclear. Germline values: CDR1 SGHAT, CDR2 FQNNGV. The germline V and J ends were trimmed by 5 bases and 8 bases, with 18 bases remaining between them. This CDR3 contains 15 residues. CDR3 coding DNA: TGTGCCAGCAGCCCAGAGGGAAGGGTAGGAGAAAAACTGTTTTTT. It encodes CASSPEGRVGEKLFF.

This clone was observed a few times. V usage is TRBV5-6 and J usage is TRBJ2-1, with a tentative D call TRBD2 (7 bases). The germline V gene encodes CDR1 SGHDT and CDR2 YYEEEE. The CDR3 loop spans 14 amino acids. The V end lost 6 bases, the J end lost 4 bases, and 14 bases lay between the germline ends. The CDR3 loop reads CASKTGGTYNEQFF. DNA for the CDR3: TGTGCCAGCAAAACGGGGGGCACTTACAATGAGCAGTTCTTC.

This chain connects TRBV19 to TRBJ1-5, with D unresolved. V lost 5 bases, J lost 7 bases, and 12 bases lay in between. Germline V CDR1 and CDR2: LNHDA, SQIVND (reference sequence). The CDR3 covers 13 residues. This CDR3 reads CASSLIQLQPQHF. CDR3 coding DNA: TGTGCCAGTAGTTTGATACAGTTGCAGCCCCAGCATTTT.

CDR3 nucleotides: TGTGCCAGCTCATGGACAGGGGTGAACTATGGCTACACCTTC. Protein product: CASSWTGVNYGYTF. The chain employs TRBV5-8 and TRBJ1-2, with 9 bases identical to TRBD1. CDR1 and CDR2 (germline): SGHTS, YDEGEE. This CDR3 comprises 14 residues. J lost 2 bases, V lost 7 bases, and 6 bases had no gene match.

V gene TRBV4-1 combines with J gene TRBJ2-1; no firm D call. Germline V gene data show CDR1 as MGHRA and CDR2 as YSYEKL. The V and J ends lost 5 bases and 0 bases respectively, with 17 bases between them. The length of the CDR3 is 17 residues. The CDR3 DNA follows: TGCGCCAGCAGCTCCCATGGAGCGATTAGCTCCTACAATGAGCAGTTCTTC. Protein product: CASSSHGAISSYNEQFF.

V is TRBV28 and J is TRBJ2-7; tentative D call: TRBD1 (6 bases). Trimming removed 2 bases at V and 5 bases at J, with 16 bases between. Per the germline V gene, CDR1 is MDHEN and CDR2 is SYDVKM. The CDR3 is 15 residues long. The CDR3 DNA reads TGTGCCAGCAGTTTAAGGGGTCAGGGGAAGAACGAGCAGTACTTC. It translates to CASSLRGQGKNEQYF.

The V call is TRBV11-2, the J call TRBJ2-3, with no clear D. The CDR3 is 15 amino acids. CDR1 is SGHAT, CDR2 FQNNGV, per germline. Trimming took off 5 bases at V and 0 bases at J, with 12 bases between the two ends. The chain's CDR3 is CASSPPRPSTDTQYF. CDR3 sequence (DNA): TGTGCCAGCAGCCCGCCGCGTCCTAGCACAGATACGCAGTATTTT.

This clone came up a few times. V usage is TRBV29-1 and J usage is TRBJ2-5; 8 bases agree with TRBD2. The V gene end was trimmed by 4 bases and the J gene end by 5 bases; junction bases not matched to a gene: 3. Germline CDR1 and CDR2: SQVTM and ANQGSEA. CDR3 length equals 12 residues. For the CDR3, the DNA is TGCAGCGTTGGGGCTAGCGGGGAGACCCAGTACTTC. It codes for CSVGASGETQYF.

The chain links TRBV7-6 to TRBJ2-7; TRBD2 matches at 10 bases. V shed 1 base, J shed 0 bases, and the junction held 6 bases outside the gene matches. The CDR3 sequence is 17 residues long. Looked up from germline, CDR1 is SGHVS and CDR2 is FNYEAQ. Written as DNA, the CDR3 is TGTGCCAGCAGCTTAGGGACTAGCGGAACGTTCTCCTACGAGCAGTACTTC. It is translated as CASSLGTSGTFSYEQYF.